The entry that follows covers one T cell receptor (beta chain) sequence. No cognate antigen has been identified for it. No base-level quality is on record; no much larger clone is a single base apart. The germline V gene encodes CDR1 SGHRS and CDR2 YFSETQ. V was cut back by 2 bases and J by 6 bases, leaving a gap of 9 bases between them. From the cysteine through the phenylalanine, the CDR3 covers 12 amino acids. CDR3 DNA is the only sequence kept; it has 36 bases, read in frame from the first base. The method behind the library was the immunoSEQ multiplex PCR assay. The multiplex PCR relied on a mix of 60 forward primers for TCR Vbeta segments and 13 reverse primers for TCR Jbeta segments. The CDR3 region of rearranged TCR beta genes was amplified from genomic DNA by a multiplex PCR assay. On the Illumina HiSeq System, the amplified TCR beta libraries were sequenced as 87-base-pair reads. Concerning the study's data processing: A later analysis counted about 82 million unique TCR beta chains across the 550 to 700 repertoires, and around 9.9 million of these chains were shared by at least two donors. Raw reads were error-corrected and collapsed into unique sequences with a nearest-neighbor algorithm that merged closely related sequences to remove PCR and sequencing errors. Alignment of CDR3 sequences to IMGT reference sequences was used to assign V, D and J gene segments. For a sequence to be retained, a match of at least six nucleotides was required to both a V gene segment and a J gene segment. A rearrangement counted as productive if the CDR3 had no stop codons and remained in frame with V and J, and every other rearrangement counted as non-productive. CDR3 was defined according to IMGT convention as the region running from the second conserved V-encoded cysteine to the conserved J-encoded phenylalanine. Sequences without an unambiguous match to a single V gene segment were excluded from the earlier analysis of several hundred of the donors. In an earlier analysis of roughly 600 of the donors, a V segment was called functional when productive rearrangements were above 56.7%, and segregating when the standard deviation between donors exceeded 5%. A statistical classification framework was built to diagnose cytomegalovirus status from the catalog of TCR beta chain sequences. V and J gene assignment, in a later analysis, came from comparing TCR nucleotide sequences with IMGT/GENE-DB human TR gene sequences. The TCRdist pipeline was used in a later analysis to assign CDR3 sequences and most-parsimonious VDJ recombination scenarios. In a later analysis, each TCR beta chain was defined by its CDR3 amino acid sequence together with its V-gene family, and reads without a unique V-gene family were excluded. To address suspected cross-contamination and a sequencing artifact, a later analysis removed over 500 highly shared, low-generation-probability nucleotide sequences. A later analysis calculated a clonal expansion index for each public chain from normalized within-repertoire ranks of inferred template counts. Generation probabilities in a later analysis came from a VDJ recombination model fitted to out-of-frame rearrangements, and those results were checked against IGoR. In a later analysis, hypergeometric tests were used to score TCR-TCR, TCR-HLA and TCR-CMV co-occurrence, with a repertoire-size bias correction applied to TCR pairs. A later analysis estimated false discovery rates by permuting HLA or CMV assignments 20 times. In a later analysis, co-occurring TCRs were grouped using DBSCAN, with TCRdist sequence similarity added in when clustering inside HLA-allele-positive subsets. For co-occurrence clustering, repertoires with fewer than 30,000 or more than 120,000 public chains were excluded, along with about five repertoires with anomalous nucleotide sharing. The table was pulled from immuneACCESS by TCRdb, which kept in-frame rearrangements only. Such tables lose some clones; where checked, under half of the loss comes from unresolved V genes, and the rest has no known cause. V and J calls and clone size are given by that table; D and trimming were obtained from the DNA. In all, the sample holds more than 150,000 clones, and less than 90% of those were seen once. 1.6% of the sample is held by the ten biggest clonotypes.

The cohort consisted of some 730 healthy bone marrow donors. All cohort members were sampled while nominally healthy, although unrecorded immune exposures were likely present. The donor was CMV seronegative and was included in the group of 352 seronegative cohort members. A peripheral blood sample was provided by each donor, and peripheral blood mononuclear cells were used for TCR beta sequencing. Genomic DNA extraction from the blood cell samples was performed with the Qiagen DNeasy Blood Extraction Kit. The data were obtained in a study of cytomegalovirus exposure and HLA in healthy donors (dated by TCRdb to about 2017). The study in broad terms: In an earlier analysis of roughly 590 of the donors, approximately 260 Gb of sequence data and roughly 100 million unique TCR beta sequences from about 190 million T cells were reported. Roughly 300 gigabases of sequencing data and tens of millions of unique TCR sequences were included in an early release covering 500 to 750 HLA-typed donors. The genetic ancestry cluster associated with self-reported Caucasian donors included approximately 85% of the 300 to 450 genotyped donors. The study was designed to test whether signatures of past pathogen exposure could be identified by cataloging public T cell receptors. Using immunosequencing, the study profiled T cell repertoires from 666 subjects and related those repertoires to cytomegalovirus serostatus. Along with the roughly 710-subject first cohort, a separate validation cohort of around 120 different subjects was used. To predict cytomegalovirus infection status, the study combined high-throughput TCR immunosequencing, statistical association of individual TCRs with disease status, and machine learning. To study patterns of TCR occurrence, a later analysis re-analyzed previously published TCR beta repertoires from 550 to 800 donors and added high-resolution HLA genotyping. The later analysis used no new phenotypic data to find candidate immune exposures, relying instead on TCR beta sequences and their occurrence across donors. An earlier analysis of around 580 of the donors used high-throughput TCR beta sequencing to judge whether each TCR beta V gene segment behaved as functional or pseudogenic. Donor age, sex, ethnicity and CMV serostatus were collected together with the repertoire data. In a later genetic analysis, genome-wide SNP genotypes for about 55% of the roughly 700 donors were used, and that subset was treated as a discovery cohort. Every discovery cohort repertoire had been produced on one sequencing platform. Class I and class II HLA loci were covered by the typing at four-digit resolution. Typing coverage varied by locus: roughly 620-640 donors for A, B, C, DRB1 and DQB1; 522 for DQA1; nearly 610 for DPA1; roughly 470 for DPB1. Roughly 5 DR-DQ haplotypes were handled as single units for association and clustering, since linkage in the cohort was strong. Among roughly 370 genotyped donors of the cohort, an average of roughly 240,000 unique TCR beta nucleotide sequences were sequenced per donor, approximately 20% of them non-productive.

Points the paper makes about the study in general: According to a later analysis, TCR association rates differed among HLA loci, with DRB1 alleles showing the most associated TCRs and HLA-C alleles showing the fewest. Most TCR sequences were observed very rarely across donors, whereas some public TCRs were present in many individuals. When HLA alleles, especially DR and DQ, strongly co-occurred, attributing TCR associations to individual alleles was difficult. Because HLA typing was missing for some donors at each locus, association tests included only the typed subset. In a later analysis, 16,951 TCR beta sequences were associated with specific HLA alleles at a false discovery rate of 0.05. A further reported finding was that TCR beta sequences accurately predicted the HLA-A and HLA-B alleles for most subjects in the first cohort. A total of roughly 160 TCR beta chains were listed by the study as associated with cytomegalovirus. The 87-base-pair reads could not distinguish some IMGT-functional V segments, including TRBV6-2 and TRBV6-3, so those segments were excluded. This cohort had only TCR beta chains sequenced, and the lack of alpha or paired-chain data limited which features could be detected. In both the original and validation cohorts, the classifier was reported to diagnose cytomegalovirus status with high specificity and sensitivity. Because counts were too low, around 17 rarely observed V segments, including chromosome 9 orphons, were left out of the earlier analysis of a few hundred of the donors. In a later analysis, several top co-occurrence clusters were reported to appear linked to parvovirus B19, influenza, CMV and Epstein-Barr virus. According to a later analysis, most CMV-associated TCR beta chains appeared to be HLA-restricted, and the HLA associations seemed to be driven largely by CMV exposure. An association between a missense DCLRE1C variant and V-gene and J-gene trimming of TCR beta chains was found in a later genetic analysis and replicated in an independent cohort. Three of the identified cytomegalovirus-associated TCR beta chains were confirmed in vitro to be specific for cytomegalovirus antigens. A later analysis found that HLA-associated TCR beta chains were more clonally expanded and had lower generation probabilities than equally common non-associated chains. Roughly uniform sequencing depth across donors was assumed in presence/absence analyses, although this assumption may not hold. A group of highly shared sequence variants was considered likely to be a technical artifact of the sequencing pipeline. It was suggested by the authors that the approach could potentially be generalized to other disease states and immunological phenotypes. CMV serostatus was the only immune exposure information available for the cohort. In a later genetic analysis, fewer N-insertions in productive TCRs were reported among donors in an Asian-associated ancestry cluster than the approximately 630-donor mean. Linkage disequilibrium might explain the correlated functional status among segregating V segments, but an unknown experimental factor could not be excluded. In an earlier analysis of a few hundred of the donors, most TCR beta V segments were observed in productive rearrangements about 90% or about 30% of the time, broadly matching IMGT annotations.

This clonotype originated in a man between 50 and 59 years old in good health and CMV-seronegative. The receptor chain draws on TRBV5-1 and TRBJ2-7, with an unclear D gene assignment. Specimen: PBMCs. The CDR3 here reads CASSFGFLEQYF. The sequence in DNA is TGCGCCAGCAGCTTCGGGTTTCTCGAGCAGTACTTC.